The clone carrying this T cell receptor beta chain has more than one count but fewer than ten. Its specificity is unknown. Both 60 Vbeta primers and 13 Jbeta primers went into the PCR. Libraries were prepared by immunoSEQ multiplex PCR; TCRdb keeps only in-frame clonotypes and omits some of them. Among around 150,000 clones listed, approximately 61% were seen once. The data stem from a study of cytomegalovirus exposure and HLA in healthy donors. Study overall: In a previous analysis, 110 million or so unique TCR beta sequences were found from about 190 million T cells. About 85 million unique TCR sequences came from HLA-typed donors in an early release. Findings and limits, study-wide: Immune exposure was documented only through CMV serostatus. For most TCR beta V segments, an earlier analysis put the productive rate at about 87% or about 30% of the time.

After removal of 5 bases from V and 6 bases from J, the junction contained 14 bases not matched to a gene. The CDR3 has 16 amino acids. The V gene's germline CDR1 is MNHEY and CDR2 SMNVEV (reference sequence). J is TRBJ1-2 and V is TRBV27; 8 bases map to TRBD1. This receptor was identified in a human donor in good health. Input material: PBMCs. The CDR3 sequence is CASSIYQGAPSNGYTF. As DNA, the CDR3 is TGTGCCAGCAGTATCTACCAGGGGGCCCCTTCTAATGGCTACACCTTC.